One TCR beta chain is described in this entry. The antigen it recognizes is unknown. Per-nucleotide qualities are absent, and no much larger clonotype sits a single base away. From cysteine to phenylalanine, the CDR3 is 14 amino acids long. Of all the DNA, just the CDR3 is kept, 42 bases in frame from base 1. Looking up the germline V gene yields CDR1 MNHEY and CDR2 SVGEGT. Here V drops 6 bases and J drops 2 bases, and the junction holds 1 base not matched to any gene. This sample is drawn from a study of blood T cells in healthy people across ages (dated by TCRdb to the mid-2010s). Study-wide context: In model experiments, template switching captured roughly one uniquely barcoded TCR beta cDNA molecule for every two T cells. The donors were divided into four age groups: young (average around 16 years), middle-aged (under 40), aged (roughly 60) and long-lived (about 79). To avoid experimental bias, donors of different ages were randomly spread across the sequencing lanes. To track age-related changes in TCR beta repertoire diversity, the study relied on deep sequencing normalized with unique cDNA molecular identifiers. The study analyzed two additional independent replicas of 1 million unique cDNA reads from the same blood draw for two donors, one aged 18 to 30 and one aged 80 or older.

The library was produced with 5' RACE. Sequenced using an Illumina HiSeq 2500. A second roughly 7 to 12 cycle PCR used a sample-barcoded 5' primer and a J-beta primer mix. A unique molecular identifier was introduced onto each TCR beta cDNA molecule by a template-switch 5' adaptor carrying 12 random nucleotides. Each sample yielded at least 3 million CDR3-containing paired-end reads. First-strand cDNA synthesis was performed from all RNA using the Mint cDNA synthesis kit, with priming by a TRBC-specific oligonucleotide. Following uracil-DNA glycosylase treatment, all cDNA underwent a first 18-cycle PCR with the universal primers M1SS and BC2_uni_R. The published analysis was carried out like this. Each sample was normalized by randomly selecting 1 million high-quality reads, each carrying a distinct molecular identifier. Reads with shared molecular identifiers were discarded instead of being binned into consensus sequences. MiTCR, run with a Q25 quality threshold and the strictest error-elimination algorithm, handled CDR3 identification, clonotype clustering and error correction. A nonparametric unseen species model with Euler transformation was used to estimate lower-bound total TCR beta diversity. TCRdb redid the processing of the public reads, applying fastp at Q25 and MiXCR, and retained in-frame beta chains. Entries are consolidated by CDR3 protein sequence, retaining the most common genes and DNA. For this entry, the V and J calls and clone size follow TCRdb and not the study's own pipeline. For this sample there are approximately 850,000 distinct CDR3 sequences; around two fifths appear just once. About 19% of the sample lies in the top ten.

On the study overall, not on this receptor specifically: Estimates of total diversity based on one million sequenced T cells were regarded as lower bounds and as underestimates. Because profiling used bulk unsorted PBMCs, naive and antigen-experienced compartments could not be compared conclusively. Because the CMV infection status of the donors was unknown, age-related changes in expanded clonotypes may potentially have been confounded. A strong correlation was found between observed TCR beta diversity and the percentage of naive T cells measured by flow cytometry. Observed TCR beta diversity per million T cells fell roughly linearly with age, and a significant reduction was already apparent by age roughly 40. The long-lived group showed more naive CD4+ T cells, fewer expanded clones and increased TCR diversity than the aged group, suggesting age selection.

Systemically healthy Caucasian individuals from Russia, some 38 in total and aged about 6 to 100 years, were included as donors. Each donor gave approximately 10 milliliters of peripheral blood, collected into EDTA-treated Vacutainer tubes. PBMCs were isolated by Ficoll-Paque density-gradient centrifugation, with at least 6 million obtained per sample. Total RNA, at least 5 micrograms per sample, was extracted from PBMCs with Trizol reagent. Naive CD45RAhigh/CD27high T cell percentages were measured by flow cytometry on a PBMC aliquot from every donor. This clonotype was obtained from a man aged 55 to 69 in good health. The sample consisted of blood. Rearrangement joined TRBV6-2 or TRBV6-3 to TRBJ2-3, with TRBD2 matching 11 junction bases. The CDR3 corresponds to CASRTSGVTDTQYF. Read as DNA, the sequence is TGTGCCAGCAGGACTAGCGGGGTCACAGATACGCAGTATTTT.